This entry concerns a single TCR beta chain. Its antigen is as yet unknown. A multiplex PCR was run with 60 Vbeta primers and 13 Jbeta primers. Clones were sequenced by immunoSEQ multiplex PCR, and TCRdb holds only the in-frame ones, with some missing. The data show 150,000 to 200,000 clones, roughly 80% seen once. The CDR3 contains 14 residues. Germline CDR1 and CDR2: SGHTA and FQGNSA. V lost 1 base and J lost 4, with 10 bases in between. The data stem from a study of cytomegalovirus exposure and HLA in healthy donors. Study findings and constraints: Association of approximately 18,000 TCR beta sequences with HLA alleles was found at 0.05 false discovery rate in a later analysis.

The rearrangement uses TRBV7-2 and TRBJ1-2; no clear D gene. This sequence was found in a man aged 45-65 years in good health and CMV-seropositive. The sequencing input was PBMCs. The CDR3 coding sequence is TGTGCCAGCAGCTTAGGAGGCAGCGGCTATGGCTACACCTTC. Its protein product is CASSLGGSGYGYTF.